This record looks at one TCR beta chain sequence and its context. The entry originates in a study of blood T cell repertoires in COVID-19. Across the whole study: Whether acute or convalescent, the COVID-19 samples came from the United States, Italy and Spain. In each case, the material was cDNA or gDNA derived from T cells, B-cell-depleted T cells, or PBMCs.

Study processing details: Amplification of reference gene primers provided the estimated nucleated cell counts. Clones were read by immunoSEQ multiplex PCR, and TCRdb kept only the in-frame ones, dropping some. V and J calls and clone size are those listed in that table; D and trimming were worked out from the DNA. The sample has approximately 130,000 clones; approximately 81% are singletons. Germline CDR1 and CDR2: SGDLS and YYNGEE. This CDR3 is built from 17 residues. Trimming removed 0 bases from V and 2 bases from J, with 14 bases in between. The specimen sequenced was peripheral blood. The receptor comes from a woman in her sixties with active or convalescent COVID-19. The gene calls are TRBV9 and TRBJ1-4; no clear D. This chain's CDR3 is CASSVAISPWTNEKLFF. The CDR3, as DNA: TGTGCCAGCAGCGTAGCTATATCCCCTTGGACTAATGAAAAACTGTTTTTT.